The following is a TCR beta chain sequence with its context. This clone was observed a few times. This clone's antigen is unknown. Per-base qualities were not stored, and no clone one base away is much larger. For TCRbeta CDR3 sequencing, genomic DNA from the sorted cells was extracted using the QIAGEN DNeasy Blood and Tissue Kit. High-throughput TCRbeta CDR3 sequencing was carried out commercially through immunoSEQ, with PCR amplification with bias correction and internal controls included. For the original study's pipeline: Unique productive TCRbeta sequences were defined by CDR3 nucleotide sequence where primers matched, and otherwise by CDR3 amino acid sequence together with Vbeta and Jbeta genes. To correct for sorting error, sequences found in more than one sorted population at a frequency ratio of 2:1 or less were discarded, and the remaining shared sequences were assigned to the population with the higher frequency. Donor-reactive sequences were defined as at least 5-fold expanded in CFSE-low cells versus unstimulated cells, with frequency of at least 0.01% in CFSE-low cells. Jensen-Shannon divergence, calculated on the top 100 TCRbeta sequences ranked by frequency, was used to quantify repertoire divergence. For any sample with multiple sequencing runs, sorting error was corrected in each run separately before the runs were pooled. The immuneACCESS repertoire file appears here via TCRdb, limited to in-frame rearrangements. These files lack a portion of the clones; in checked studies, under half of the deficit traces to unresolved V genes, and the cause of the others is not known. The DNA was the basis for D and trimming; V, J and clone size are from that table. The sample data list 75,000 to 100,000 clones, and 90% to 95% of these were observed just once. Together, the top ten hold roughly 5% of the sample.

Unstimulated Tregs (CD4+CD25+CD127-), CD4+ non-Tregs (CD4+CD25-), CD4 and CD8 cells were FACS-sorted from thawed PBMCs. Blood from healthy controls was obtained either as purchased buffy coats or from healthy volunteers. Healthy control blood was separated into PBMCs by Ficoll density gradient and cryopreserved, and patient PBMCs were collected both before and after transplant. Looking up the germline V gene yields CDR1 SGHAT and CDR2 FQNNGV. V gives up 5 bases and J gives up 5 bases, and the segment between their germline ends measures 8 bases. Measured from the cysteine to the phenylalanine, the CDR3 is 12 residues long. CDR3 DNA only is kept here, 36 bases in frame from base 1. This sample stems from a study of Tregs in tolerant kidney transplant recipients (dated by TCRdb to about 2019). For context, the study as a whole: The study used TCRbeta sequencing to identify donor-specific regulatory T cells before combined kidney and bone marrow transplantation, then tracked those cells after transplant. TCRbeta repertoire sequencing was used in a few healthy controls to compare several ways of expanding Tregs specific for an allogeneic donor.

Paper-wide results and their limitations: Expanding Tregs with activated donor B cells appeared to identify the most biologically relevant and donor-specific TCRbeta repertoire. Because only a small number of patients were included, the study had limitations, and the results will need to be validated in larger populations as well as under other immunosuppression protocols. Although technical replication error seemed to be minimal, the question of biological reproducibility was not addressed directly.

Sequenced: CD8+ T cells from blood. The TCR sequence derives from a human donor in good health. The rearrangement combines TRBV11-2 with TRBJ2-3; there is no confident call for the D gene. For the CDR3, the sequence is CASSPRVDTQYF. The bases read TGTGCCAGCAGCCCTCGAGTAGATACGCAGTATTTT.